A single sample gave rise to the 30 T cell receptor beta chains below, sequenced in a study of radiotherapy plus CTLA-4 blockade in lung cancer. Profiled with immunoSEQ multiplex PCR; TCRdb holds only in-frame clones, not every one. The sample consists of around 99,000 clones, 88% of them appearing once. The sample was peripheral blood, taken from a patient treated with radiotherapy plus ipilimumab. These TCRs come from a human donor with non-small cell lung cancer that progressed on radiotherapy plus ipilimumab.

The V call is TRBV7-3, the J call TRBJ2-3, with 11 nucleotides matching TRBD2. The CDR3 has 16 residues. Germline-derived CDR1 and CDR2 are SGHTA and FQGTGA. V dropped 5 bases and J dropped 0; count of bases not matched to a gene: 4. The DNA for the CDR3 is TGTGCCAGCAGCGCGGGACTAGCGGTTAGCACAGATACGCAGTATTTT. It yields the protein CASSAGLAVSTDTQYF. The entire variable domain, with the rest obtained from reference TRBV7-3 and TRBJ2-3, is as follows: GAGVSQTPSNKVTEKGKYVELRCDPISGHTALYWYRQSLGQGPEFLIYFQGTGAADDSGLPNDRFFAVRPEGSVSTLKIQRTERGDSAVYLCASSAGLAVSTDTQYFGPGTRLTVL.

The chain combines TRBV7-9 with TRBJ2-7; the D call may be TRBD1 or TRBD2 (5 bases each). The CDR3 extends over 14 amino acids. Trimming removed 1 base at V and 6 bases at J, with 13 bases between. Germline CDR1 is SEHNR and CDR2 is FQNEAQ (reference sequence). The CDR3 coding sequence is TGTGCCAGCAGCTTAGTAGGGACGGCCCTCGAGCAGTACTTC. As protein: CASSLVGTALEQYF.

The J gene is TRBJ1-4, the V gene TRBV5-1, with 11 positions matching TRBD1. CDR3 length: 16 residues. The V gene end was trimmed by 4 bases and the J gene end by 3 bases; junction bases not matched to a gene: 5. Germline loops: CDR1 SGHRS, CDR2 YFSETQ. CDR3 amino acids: CASSRTGGFANEKLFF. The CDR3 coding sequence is TGCGCCAGCAGCCGGACAGGGGGCTTTGCTAATGAAAAACTGTTTTTT.

This chain connects TRBV5-1 to TRBJ1-4, with D perhaps matching TRBD1 (5 bases). V gave up 2 bases and J gave up 5 bases, with 13 bases separating them. Germline V gene sequence: CDR1 SGHRS, CDR2 YFSETQ. The CDR3 is 15 amino acids. CDR3 region: CASSLGAGGNEKLFF. DNA for the CDR3: TGCGCCAGCAGCTTAGGGGCAGGAGGGAATGAAAAACTGTTTTTT.

This chain joins TRBV18 and TRBJ2-5; D is unclear. The CDR3 sequence is 17 residues long. Trimming removed 1 base at V and 5 bases at J, with 20 bases between. In germline, CDR1 is KGHSH, CDR2 LQKENI. The CDR3 DNA reads TGTGCCAGCTCACCACTTCCTAGGACCCCGCTTGATGAGACCCAGTACTTC. This codes for CASSPLPRTPLDETQYF.

The V and J genes are TRBV7-9 and TRBJ1-3, with D tentatively TRBD1 (6 bases). Germline CDR1 and CDR2: SEHNR and FQNEAQ (reference sequence). V lost 0 bases to trimming and J lost 3 bases, with 9 bases between them. The CDR3 is 15 residues long. CDR3 residues: CASSLARGIGNTIYF. CDR3 bases: TGTGCCAGCAGCTTAGCCAGGGGAATTGGAAACACCATATATTTT. Together with reference TRBV7-9 and TRBJ1-3, the CDR3 gives the full variable domain: DTGVSQNPRHKITKRGQNVTFRCDPISEHNRLYWYRQTLGQGPEFLTYFQNEAQLEKSRLLSDRFSAERPKGSFSTLEIQRTEQGDSAMYLCASSLARGIGNTIYFGEGSWLTVV.

The rearrangement joins TRBV7-3 to TRBJ2-6; perhaps TRBD2 as D (6 bases). The germline V gene encodes CDR1 SGHTA and CDR2 FQGTGA. V lost 8 bases and J lost 3, with 14 bases in between. The CDR3 extends over 15 amino acids. The CDR3 protein is CASGPGGLGANVLTF. CDR3 DNA sequence: TGTGCCAGCGGACCCGGGGGACTTGGGGCCAACGTCCTGACTTTC.

This clone was counted a single time. Other DNA sequences within the sample encode an identical CDR3. The chain recombines TRBV2 with TRBJ2-3; TRBD2 is a possible D gene (5 bases). The CDR3 is 12 residues long. V lost 7 bases and J 4 bases, leaving 9 bases between the germline ends. CDR1 SNHLY and CDR2 FYNNEI come from the germline V gene. In DNA, the CDR3 is TGTGCCAGCAAGGAGGTCCCAGATACGCAGTATTTT. Residues: CASKEVPDTQYF.

The table lists this clone with a few counts. This rearrangement joins TRBV7-9 to TRBJ1-2, with D uncertain. Germline CDR1 SEHNR, CDR2 FQNEAQ (reference sequence). The CDR3 totals 15 residues. V lost 5 bases and J lost 7, with 20 bases in between. The CDR3 DNA reads as TGTGCCAGCAGCCCCCAGGCAGGTCTCTGGGGTGGCTACACCTTC. Protein: CASSPQAGLWGGYTF.

This chain joins TRBV10-2 and TRBJ1-2; D gene unclear. V lost 2 bases and J lost 0, with 10 bases in between. CDR3 length: 15 residues. Germline V gene sequence: CDR1 WSHSY, CDR2 SAAADI. CDR3 region: CASSETGPPNYGYTF. CDR3 nucleotides: TGCGCCAGCAGTGAGACCGGACCTCCTAACTATGGCTACACCTTC.

J is TRBJ2-5 and V is TRBV2; TRBD1 might be the D (6 bases). Trimming left V 7 bases short and J 0 bases short, with 6 bases between. Germline V gene lookup returns CDR1 SNHLY and CDR2 FYNNEI. The CDR3 runs 12 residues. In DNA form, the CDR3 reads TGTGCCAGCACAGGGGACCAAGAGACCCAGTACTTC. Protein sequence: CASTGDQETQYF.

The chain carries TRBV30 and TRBJ1-2; 8 positions agree with TRBD1. CDR3 length: 13 amino acids. J gave up 3 bases and V 3 bases, and 3 bases lay outside the gene matches. Germline V gives CDR1 GTSNPN, CDR2 SVGIG (reference sequence). CDR3 DNA: TGTGCCTGGAGCACAGGGGGGTACTATGGCTACACCTTC. This translates into CAWSTGGYYGYTF.

V usage is TRBV2 and J usage is TRBJ2-1; 11 bases align to TRBD2. Germline trimming cut 4 bases from V and 11 bases from J; bases unmatched to any gene: 4. The CDR3 has 13 amino acids. Per germline, CDR1 SNHLY and CDR2 FYNNEI. The CDR3 here is CASSAGLAGQQFF. DNA for the CDR3: TGTGCCAGCAGTGCAGGACTAGCGGGTCAGCAGTTCTTC.

The chain uses TRBV5-1 and TRBJ2-5; D perhaps matches TRBD2 (5 bases). The J call may be mistaken, given a closer DNA end match to TRBJ2-7. The CDR3 has 15 amino acids. Germline V gene lookup returns CDR1 SGHRS and CDR2 YFSETQ. The CDR3 is CASSFAGSSSYEQYF. The CDR3 nucleotides are TGCGCCAGCAGCTTCGCGGGCTCCAGTTCCTACGAGCAGTACTTC.

V usage is TRBV4-1 and J usage is TRBJ2-5; 15 nucleotides match TRBD2. V lost 0 bases to trimming and J lost 5 bases; unmatched junction nucleotides: 13. This CDR3 comprises 20 residues. Germline values: CDR1 MGHRA, CDR2 YSYEKL. CDR3 loop: CASSQDVDPGLAGGWETQYF. As DNA, the CDR3 is TGCGCCAGCAGCCAAGACGTCGATCCGGGACTAGCGGGAGGATGGGAGACCCAGTACTTC.

The chain is built from TRBV18 and TRBJ2-2, with no clear D. V lost 5 bases to trimming and J lost 1 base, with 5 bases between them. CDR3 length: 13 amino acids. Germline assignment: CDR1 KGHSH and CDR2 LQKENI. The CDR3 spells CASSERNTGELFF. The DNA of the CDR3 is TGTGCCAGCTCAGAGAGGAACACCGGGGAGCTGTTTTTT.

The chain combines TRBV19 with TRBJ1-5; D is ambiguous. Per germline, CDR1 LNHDA and CDR2 SQIVND (reference sequence). The CDR3 has 14 residues. V lost 2 bases, J lost 1 base, and 6 bases lay in between. The CDR3 sequence: CASSILGSNQPQHF. The DNA for the CDR3 is TGTGCCAGTAGTATATTGGGGAGCAATCAGCCCCAGCATTTT.

This sequence joins TRBV29-1 and TRBJ1-1; no definite D call. The germline V gene encodes CDR1 SQVTM and CDR2 ANQGSEA. The CDR3 has 11 amino acids. V dropped 8 bases and J dropped 7 bases, with 14 bases sitting between them. The CDR3 loop is CSLHGGLEAFF. As DNA, the CDR3 is TGCAGCCTTCATGGAGGACTTGAAGCTTTCTTT.

V is TRBV10-3 and J is TRBJ1-1; the D is unclear. CDR3 length: 13 amino acids. Trimming shortened V by 10 bases and J by 1 base, and 13 bases separated the two germline ends. Germline CDR1 and CDR2: ENHRY and SYGVKD. CDR3 nucleotides: TGTGCCACCGCCCGTGGAGGGAACACTGAAGCTTTCTTT. Translating gives CATARGGNTEAFF.

The gene calls are TRBV21-1 and TRBJ2-7; TRBD2 is taken as the D call from the table, unchecked against the DNA. TRBV21-1 constitutes a pseudogene. The CDR3 is 15 residues long. Written as DNA, the CDR3 is TGTGCCAGCAGCAGTACTAGCGGGGATGCCTACGAGCAGTACTTC. This translates into CASSSTSGDAYEQYF.

V usage is TRBV15 and J usage is TRBJ1-5; a possible D gene is TRBD1 (6 bases). The V end was cut by 0 bases, the J end by 4 bases, with 31 bases between. Germline values: CDR1 LNHNV, CDR2 YYDKDF (reference sequence). This CDR3 has 22 amino acids. The CDR3 nucleotides read TGTGCCACCAGCAGAGATTTAAAGGGTTTAGGAAAAGGACAGCGCATAAATCAGCCCCAGCATTTT. Translated, it gives CATSRDLKGLGKGQRINQPQHF.

V and J are TRBV5-1 and TRBJ1-1, with D uncertain. Looked up from germline, CDR1 is SGHRS and CDR2 is YFSETQ. The CDR3 length is 14 residues. Deletions cut 5 bases from V and 0 bases from J, with 11 bases between. CDR3 sequence: CASSSHQMNTEAFF. The CDR3 DNA reads as TGCGCCAGCAGTTCACACCAAATGAACACTGAAGCTTTCTTT.

The rearrangement uses TRBV27 and TRBJ1-1; D unresolved. V was cut by 7 bases and J by 0 bases, with 12 bases left in between. Germline-derived CDR1 and CDR2 are MNHEY and SMNVEV (reference sequence). CDR3 length equals 14 residues. Here the CDR3 DNA reads TGTGCCAGCACCTCCCGGCAGATGAACACTGAAGCTTTCTTT. Its protein is CASTSRQMNTEAFF.

The genes are TRBV9 and TRBJ1-1; the D is unclear. The germline gives CDR1 SGDLS, CDR2 YYNGEE. Trimming took off 3 bases at V and 1 base at J, with 16 bases between the two ends. This CDR3 has 16 residues. Written as DNA, the CDR3 is TGTGCCAGCAGCGCTGACGTCCCAGCTCAGAACACTGAAGCTTTCTTT. It is translated as CASSADVPAQNTEAFF. Drawing the rest from reference TRBV9 and TRBJ1-1, the complete variable domain is DSGVTQTPKHLITATGQRVTLRCSPRSGDLSVYWYQQSLDQGLQFLIQYYNGEERAKGNILERFSAQQFPDLHSELNLSSLELGDSALYFCASSADVPAQNTEAFFGQGTRLTVV.

The chain combines TRBV5-5 with TRBJ1-2; possible D gene TRBD1, 6 bases. V was pared by 4 bases and J by 5 bases, with 18 bases between. Germline CDR1 is SGHKS and CDR2 is YYEKEE (reference sequence). The CDR3 length is 15 residues. The CDR3 bases are TGTGCCAGCAGCGAATCCACGGGGGCAGGGTATGGCTACACCTTC. Protein: CASSESTGAGYGYTF.

This clone showed up just once. The chain combines TRBV30 with TRBJ2-3; TRBD2 agrees at 11 bases. CDR1 GTSNPN and CDR2 SVGIG come from the germline V gene (reference sequence). The CDR3 is 15 residues long. V shed 0 bases and J 6 bases; nucleotides not matched to a gene: 5. CDR3 bases: TGTGCCTGGAGTGTGACTAGCGGGACTTACGATACGCAGTATTTT. It encodes CAWSVTSGTYDTQYF.

The V and J genes are TRBV11-3 and TRBJ1-4, with 9 bases aligning to TRBD1. Germline-derived CDR1 and CDR2 are SGHNT and YENEEA. J was trimmed by 5 bases and V by 8 bases; bases with no gene match: 12. CDR3 length equals 16 residues. In DNA, the CDR3 is TGTGCCAGCGCCTGGGGTACCGGGACAGGGAATGAAAAACTGTTTTTT. Translating it yields CASAWGTGTGNEKLFF.

The chain combines TRBV28 with TRBJ1-3; D gene ambiguous. This CDR3 region has 16 residues. Trimming left V 3 bases short and J 0 bases short, with 12 bases between. CDR1 is MDHEN and CDR2 is SYDVKM in the germline V gene. The CDR3 protein is CASSFFGTDSGNTIYF. CDR3 coding DNA: TGTGCCAGCAGTTTTTTTGGAACCGACTCTGGAAACACCATATATTTT. Together with reference TRBV28 and TRBJ1-3, the CDR3 gives the full variable domain: DVKVTQSSRYLVKRTGEKVFLECVQDMDHENMFWYRQDPGLGLRLIYFSYDVKMKEKGDIPEGYSVSREKKERFSLILESASTNQTSMYLCASSFFGTDSGNTIYFGEGSWLTVV.

A single count supports this clone. This chain uses TRBV11-2 with TRBJ1-3, with a weak D call TRBD1 (6 bases). The CDR3 length is 16 residues. Trimming removed 4 bases from V and 0 bases from J, with 13 bases in between. From germline, CDR1 is SGHAT and CDR2 FQNNGV. The CDR3 DNA sequence: TGTGCCAGCAGCTCGAGGACAGCCTTCTCTGGAAACACCATATATTTT. As protein: CASSSRTAFSGNTIYF.

This chain connects TRBV16 to TRBJ2-1; D gene unclear. Germline-derived CDR1 and CDR2 are KGHSY and FQNENV. V dropped 3 bases and J dropped 7 bases, with 10 bases sitting between them. The CDR3 is 13 residues long. The CDR3 loop is CASSHPASNEQFF. CDR3 coding DNA: TGTGCCAGCAGCCATCCCGCCTCGAATGAGCAGTTCTTC.